Listed here are 12 T cell receptor beta chains from one sample, sequenced in a study of OX40 agonist ivuxolimab in advanced cancers. Libraries were prepared by immunoSEQ multiplex PCR; TCRdb keeps only in-frame clonotypes and omits some of them. The sample contains about 120,000 clones, about 93% of which appear only once. The sequencing used CD4+ or CD8+ T cells sorted from blood, collected in a trial of the OX40 agonist ivuxolimab. The receptors come from an adult with an advanced solid tumor such as melanoma, head and neck, liver or kidney cancer.

CDR3 region: CASSLGLAGGAGDTQYF. The CDR3 DNA reads TGTGCCAGCAGCTTGGGACTAGCGGGGGGGGCTGGAGATACGCAGTATTTT. This rearrangement joins TRBV5-4 to TRBJ2-3, with 14 bases aligning to TRBD2. Looked up from germline, CDR1 is SGHNT and CDR2 is YYREEE (reference sequence). This CDR3 comprises 17 residues. Trimming cost V 0 bases and J 5 bases; bases outside gene matches: 5.

V is TRBV7-6 and J is TRBJ2-3; D gene unclear. V was shortened by 6 bases and J by 0 bases, with 10 bases between the two germline ends. This CDR3 has 14 residues. From germline, CDR1 is SGHVS and CDR2 FNYEAQ. The CDR3 nucleotides read TGTGCCAGCAGGATGACCTCTAGCACAGATACGCAGTATTTT. It specifies CASRMTSSTDTQYF.

The chain carries TRBV7-2 and TRBJ1-5; 7 nucleotides line up with TRBD1. Germline V gene data show CDR1 as SGHTA and CDR2 as FQGNSA. Trimming took 2 bases from V and 7 from J; bases not matched to a gene: 8. CDR3 length: 15 amino acids. The DNA for the CDR3 is TGTGCCAGCAGCTTAAGGGACAGAGGGTGGCAGCCCCAGCATTTT. Translation: CASSLRDRGWQPQHF.

The chain links TRBV6-5 to TRBJ1-5, with 9 bases lining up with TRBD1. Unmatched junction bases numbered 9, after V lost 9 bases and J lost 6 bases. Per the germline V gene, CDR1 is MNHEY and CDR2 is SVGAGI. The CDR3 has 14 amino acids. The CDR3 protein is CASQAGQGTQPQHF. CDR3 DNA: TGTGCCAGTCAGGCGGGACAGGGTACTCAGCCCCAGCATTTT.

The rearrangement uses TRBV29-1 and TRBJ2-1; 11 bases map to TRBD2. Germline V lookup: CDR1 SQVTM, CDR2 ANQGSEA. CDR3 length: 16 amino acids. V lost 7 bases and J lost 7; bases outside the gene matches: 15. CDR3 protein: CSARKDLSGRANEQFF. The CDR3, as DNA: TGCAGCGCCCGTAAGGACCTTAGCGGGAGGGCGAATGAGCAGTTCTTC.

The chain links TRBV5-1 to TRBJ2-7, with a tentative D call TRBD1 (5 bases). V lost 0 bases and J 10 bases, leaving 17 bases between the germline ends. This CDR3 contains 14 residues. Per the germline V gene, CDR1 is SGHRS and CDR2 is YFSETQ. CDR3 sequence (DNA): TGCGCCAGCAGCTTGGCGACAGCAGAGTCCGATCAGTACTTC. Amino acids: CASSLATAESDQYF.

The chain recombines TRBV2 with TRBJ2-3, with a tentative D call TRBD2 (5 bases). Germline CDR1 and CDR2: SNHLY and FYNNEI. The CDR3 spans 13 residues. The V gene lost 6 bases and the J gene lost 6 bases, with 13 bases spanning the gap. The CDR3 DNA follows: TGTGCCAGCAGCCCCCCCGGGGTGGATACGCAGTATTTT. This encodes CASSPPGVDTQYF.

V gene TRBV5-4 combines with J gene TRBJ2-7; a weak D match, TRBD2 (7 bases). The CDR3 runs to 15 residues. Germline V CDR1 and CDR2: SGHNT, YYREEE (reference sequence). Trimming shortened V by 0 bases and J by 5 bases, and 15 bases separated the two germline ends. CDR3 sequence: CASSLGRGAGHEQYF. The CDR3 coding sequence is TGTGCCAGCAGCTTGGGACGGGGGGCCGGGCACGAGCAGTACTTC. Full variable domain (missing parts from reference TRBV5-4 and TRBJ2-7): ETGVTQSPTHLIKTRGQQVTLRCSSQSGHNTVSWYQQALGQGPQFIFQYYREEENGRGNFPPRFSGLQFPNYSSELNVNALELDDSALYLCASSLGRGAGHEQYFGPGTRLTVT.

On this clone: At the DNA level, this CDR3 is encoded by other sequences in the same sample as well. This chain links TRBV6-5 with TRBJ2-5; TRBD1 agrees at 9 bases. The length of the CDR3 is 15 residues. Germline V gene data show CDR1 as MNHEY and CDR2 as SVGAGI. V lost 6 bases, J lost 5 bases, and 10 bases stayed unmatched. CDR3 nucleotides: TGTGCCAGCAGCTACAGGGGGCCCGGCGGGGAGACCCAGTACTTC. This translates into CASSYRGPGGETQYF.

The sample holds one count of this clone. V and J are TRBV5-6 and TRBJ1-2, with D perhaps matching TRBD1 (5 bases). The CDR3 covers 13 residues. With 1 base removed from V and 8 bases from J, the gap between germline ends came to 12 bases. Germline V gives CDR1 SGHDT, CDR2 YYEEEE. The CDR3 coding sequence is TGTGCCAGCAGCTTGCGCGGGGGTGGAGGCTACACCTTC. Translating it yields CASSLRGGGGYTF. The variable domain in full, with the rest retrieved from reference TRBV5-6 and TRBJ1-2, is DAGVTQSPTHLIKTRGQQVTLRCSPKSGHDTVSWYQQALGQGPQFIFQYYEEEERQRGNFPDRFSGHQFPNYSSELNVNALLLGDSALYLCASSLRGGGGYTFGSGTRLTVV.

V and J are TRBV5-1 and TRBJ1-1; 9 bases align to TRBD1. J lost 8 bases, V lost 4 bases, and 9 bases had no gene match. The length of the CDR3 is 14 residues. CDR1 is SGHRS, CDR2 YFSETQ, per germline. This chain's CDR3 is CASSPHSGTGEAFF. Written as DNA, the CDR3 is TGCGCCAGCAGCCCGCATTCCGGGACAGGGGAAGCTTTCTTT.

V usage is TRBV28 and J usage is TRBJ1-4; TRBD1 aligns across 9 bases. This CDR3 contains 15 residues. The junction had 7 bases not matched to a gene; V was cut back by 6 bases and J by 5 bases. Per germline, CDR1 MDHEN and CDR2 SYDVKM. The CDR3 sequence is CASRSPGTGNEKLFF. The CDR3 DNA reads TGTGCCAGCAGGTCCCCCGGGACAGGGAATGAAAAACTGTTTTTT.